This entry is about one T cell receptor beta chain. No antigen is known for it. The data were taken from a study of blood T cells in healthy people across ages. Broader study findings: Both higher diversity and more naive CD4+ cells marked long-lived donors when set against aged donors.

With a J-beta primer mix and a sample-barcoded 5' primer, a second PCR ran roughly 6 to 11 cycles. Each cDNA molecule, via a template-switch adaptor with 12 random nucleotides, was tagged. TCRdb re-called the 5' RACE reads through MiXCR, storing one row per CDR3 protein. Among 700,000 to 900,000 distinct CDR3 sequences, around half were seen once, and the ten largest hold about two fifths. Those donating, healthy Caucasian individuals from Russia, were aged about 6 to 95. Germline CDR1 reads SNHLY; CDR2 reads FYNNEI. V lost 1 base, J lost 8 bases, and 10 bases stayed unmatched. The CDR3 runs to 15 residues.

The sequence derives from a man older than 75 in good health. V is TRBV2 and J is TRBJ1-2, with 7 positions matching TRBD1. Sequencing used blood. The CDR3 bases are TGTGCCAGCAGTGAAGTGAGACAGGGCTCCCGAGGCTACACCTTC. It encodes CASSEVRQGSRGYTF.